Listed below are T cell receptor beta chains from one sample, sequenced in a study of low-dose radiotherapy and immunotherapy resistance in tumors. TCRdb processed the reads anew with MiXCR; each CDR3 protein has one entry. Found here are about 50,000 distinct CDR3 sequences, about 10% of them singletons; the top ten hold roughly 6.4%. This specimen consisted of PBMCs, obtained before treatment. The receptors originated from a female donor with ovarian cancer. Each CDR3 is given with its conserved first and last residue. A D gene is named only where the DNA matches it firmly. Clone size is shown for a subset of rows, as once, few, many or a class of expanded clone.

clone size	J gene	V gene	D gene	CDR3 protein	CDR3 DNA
many	TRBJ2-7	TRBV2	.	CASSGRGRYEQYF	TGTGCCAGCAGTGGTCGGGGGCGGTACGAGCAGTACTTC
.	TRBJ2-1	TRBV9	TRBD2	CASSVVASGGKYNEQFF	TGTGCCAGCAGCGTAGTGGCTAGCGGGGGGAAATACAATGAGCAGTTCTTC
many	TRBJ1-5	TRBV4-2	.	CASSQGVPLFEPQHF	TGTGCCAGCAGCCAAGGGGTCCCCCTCTTCGAGCCCCAGCATTTT
few	TRBJ1-2	TRBV12-3/TRBV12-4	TRBD1	CASSAGQVRKWGYTF	TGTGCCAGCAGTGCAGGACAGGTCCGCAAGTGGGGCTACACCTTC
few	TRBJ2-7	TRBV2	.	CASSRVPVNEQYF	TGTGCCAGCAGTCGGGTTCCGGTGAACGAGCAGTACTTC
many	TRBJ1-5	TRBV12-3/TRBV12-4	.	CASSFRDNQPQHF	TGTGCCAGCAGTTTTCGGGATAATCAGCCCCAGCATTTT
.	TRBJ2-3	TRBV12-3/TRBV12-4	TRBD2	CASSSWTSGSSGDTQYF	TGTGCCAGCAGTTCCTGGACTAGCGGGAGCTCGGGAGATACGCAGTATTTT
many	TRBJ1-2	TRBV6-2/TRBV6-3	.	CASSEPSGRRLGYGYTF	TGTGCCAGCAGTGAGCCCTCCGGCAGGCGCCTTGGCTATGGCTACACCTTC
many	TRBJ2-3	TRBV11-3	TRBD2	CASSPTSVSGNTQYF	TGTGCCAGCTCCCCAACTAGCGTGTCGGGGAATACGCAGTATTTT
many	TRBJ2-1	TRBV5-1	.	CASSLGAPYNEQFF	TGCGCCAGCAGCTTGGGGGCTCCCTACAATGAGCAGTTCTTC
.	TRBJ1-6	TRBV5-3	.	CASSLVGGNSPLHF	TGTGCCAGCAGCTTGGTAGGGGGGAATTCACCCCTCCACTTT
many	TRBJ2-5	TRBV23-1	TRBD1	CASSRSGTVPQETQYF	TGCGCCAGCAGTCGCTCCGGGACAGTACCCCAAGAGACCCAGTACTTC
many	TRBJ1-3	TRBV6-5	.	CASSYYTGSGNTIYF	TGTGCCAGCAGTTACTATACCGGCTCTGGAAACACCATATATTTT
many	TRBJ2-1	TRBV7-8	TRBD1	CASSLDGQGHNEQFF	TGTGCCAGCAGCTTAGACGGACAGGGGCACAATGAGCAGTTCTTC
many	TRBJ1-4	TRBV2	.	CASSNSQVNEKLFF	TGTGCCAGCAGTAATAGCCAGGTTAATGAAAAACTGTTTTTT
many	TRBJ1-6	TRBV5-1	TRBD1	CASSLAYRGLAYNSPLHF	TGCGCCAGCAGCTTGGCCTACAGGGGGTTGGCCTATAATTCACCCCTCCACTTT
many	TRBJ2-7	TRBV5-1	TRBD1	CASSIRQGPYEQYF	TGCGCCAGCAGCATCCGACAGGGACCCTACGAGCAGTACTTC
many	TRBJ2-2	TRBV10-3	TRBD2	CAISDSGSPTRGTGELFF	TGTGCCATCAGTGACAGCGGGAGCCCCACGAGGGGCACCGGGGAGCTGTTTTTT
many	TRBJ2-7	TRBV20-1	.	CSARQGGAYEQYF	TGCAGTGCTAGGCAGGGGGGGGCCTACGAGCAGTACTTC
many	TRBJ1-5	TRBV5-6	.	CASSLGGSGVGQPQHF	TGTGCCAGCAGCTTGGGGGGGTCGGGGGTCGGTCAGCCCCAGCATTTT
many	TRBJ1-5	TRBV29-1	.	CSVVWDGSQPQHF	TGCAGCGTTGTATGGGACGGGAGTCAGCCCCAGCATTTT
many	TRBJ1-1	TRBV30	.	CAWIGQRGTEAFF	TGTGCCTGGATTGGGCAGCGAGGGACTGAAGCTTTCTTT
medium-sized	TRBJ2-7	TRBV2	TRBD1	CASSRDRDTFYEQYF	TGTGCCAGCAGCCGAGACAGGGACACTTTCTACGAGCAGTACTTC
many	TRBJ2-5	TRBV4-1	.	CASSQGQKQETQYF	TGCGCCAGCAGCCAAGGCCAGAAACAAGAGACCCAGTACTTC
many	TRBJ2-5	TRBV6-2/TRBV6-3	.	CASRETGGGETQYF	TGTGCCAGCAGGGAGACCGGAGGGGGAGAGACCCAGTACTTC
few	TRBJ1-5	TRBV30	.	CAWSVRRANQPQHF	TGTGCCTGGAGTGTACGCAGGGCGAATCAGCCCCAGCATTTT
many	TRBJ2-7	TRBV18	.	CASSPSGLWYEQYF	TGTGCCAGCTCACCAAGCGGTCTGTGGTACGAGCAGTACTTC
many	TRBJ1-4	TRBV28	.	CASSPRDISTNEKLFF	TGTGCCAGCAGTCCGCGGGACATTTCAACTAATGAAAAACTGTTTTTT
many	TRBJ1-5	TRBV7-2	.	CASNLDGSNQPQHF	TGTGCCAGCAACCTTGACGGGAGCAATCAGCCCCAGCATTTT
.	TRBJ1-2	TRBV6-2/TRBV6-3	TRBD1	CASSQTGTGRFGGYTF	TGTGCCAGCAGTCAAACCGGGACAGGAAGGTTTGGCGGCTACACCTTC
many	TRBJ2-4	TRBV12-3/TRBV12-4	.	CASSLQGVAKNIQYF	TGTGCCAGCAGTTTACAAGGGGTGGCCAAAAACATTCAGTACTTC
many	TRBJ2-7	TRBV1	.	CTTKSNYRDTAYEQYF	TGCACCACCAAATCGAACTACAGGGATACGGCCTACGAGCAGTACTTC
.	TRBJ2-1	TRBV5-1	TRBD2	CASSLEAGGSYNEQFF	TGCGCCAGCAGCTTGGAAGCGGGAGGATCCTACAATGAGCAGTTCTTC
once	TRBJ2-7	TRBV24-1	TRBD1	CATSDSGQGRTYEQYF	TGTGCCACCAGTGACTCCGGACAGGGACGCACCTACGAGCAGTACTTC
many	TRBJ1-3	TRBV7-9	.	CASSGTYSGVSGNTIYF	TGTGCCAGCAGCGGAACCTACTCAGGGGTTAGTGGAAACACCATATATTTT
many	TRBJ2-1	TRBV4-1	.	CASSQASLGIGGQFF	TGCGCCAGCAGCCAAGCCAGCCTAGGAATTGGAGGGCAGTTCTTC
many	TRBJ2-1	TRBV30	TRBD2	CAWSTSGKSYEQFF	TGTGCCTGGAGTACTAGCGGGAAATCGTATGAGCAGTTCTTC